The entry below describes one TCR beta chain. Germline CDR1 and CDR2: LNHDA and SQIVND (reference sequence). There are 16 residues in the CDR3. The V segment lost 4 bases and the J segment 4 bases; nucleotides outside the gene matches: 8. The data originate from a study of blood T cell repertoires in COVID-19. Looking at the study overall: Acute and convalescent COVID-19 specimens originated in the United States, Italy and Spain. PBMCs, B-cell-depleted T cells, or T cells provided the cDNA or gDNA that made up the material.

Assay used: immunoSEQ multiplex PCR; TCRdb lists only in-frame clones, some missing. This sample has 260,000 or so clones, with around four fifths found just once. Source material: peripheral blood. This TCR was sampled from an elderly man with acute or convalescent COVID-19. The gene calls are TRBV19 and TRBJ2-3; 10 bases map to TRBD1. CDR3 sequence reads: CASSRGQGKYSDTQYF. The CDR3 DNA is TGTGCCAGTAGTAGGGGACAGGGGAAATATTCAGATACGCAGTATTTT.